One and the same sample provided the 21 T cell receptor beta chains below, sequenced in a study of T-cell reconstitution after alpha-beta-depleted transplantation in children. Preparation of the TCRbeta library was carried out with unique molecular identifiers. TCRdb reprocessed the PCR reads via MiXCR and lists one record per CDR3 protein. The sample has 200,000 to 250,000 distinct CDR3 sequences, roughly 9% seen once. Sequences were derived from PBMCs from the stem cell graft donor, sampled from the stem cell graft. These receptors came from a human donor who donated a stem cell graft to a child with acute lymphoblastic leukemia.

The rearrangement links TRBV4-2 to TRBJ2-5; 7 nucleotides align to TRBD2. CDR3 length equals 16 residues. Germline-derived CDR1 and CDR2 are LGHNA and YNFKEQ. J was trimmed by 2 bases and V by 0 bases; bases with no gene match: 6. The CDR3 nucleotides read TGTGCCAGCAGCCAAGATTTCGCGGGGGTGCAAGAGACCCAGTACTTC. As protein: CASSQDFAGVQETQYF.

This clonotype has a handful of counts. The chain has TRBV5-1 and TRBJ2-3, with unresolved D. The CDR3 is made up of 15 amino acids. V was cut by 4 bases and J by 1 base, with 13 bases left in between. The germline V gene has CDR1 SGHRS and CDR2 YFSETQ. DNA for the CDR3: TGCGCCAGCAGCCCCGTGGGGTGGGGCACAGATACGCAGTATTTT. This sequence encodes CASSPVGWGTDTQYF.

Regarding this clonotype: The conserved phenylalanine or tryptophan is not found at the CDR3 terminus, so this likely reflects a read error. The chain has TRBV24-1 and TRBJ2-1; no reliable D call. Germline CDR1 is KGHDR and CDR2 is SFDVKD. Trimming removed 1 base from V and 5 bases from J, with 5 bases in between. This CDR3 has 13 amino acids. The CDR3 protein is CATSDFADNEQFI. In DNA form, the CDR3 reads TGTGCCACCAGTGATTTTGCCGACAATGAGCAGTTCATC.

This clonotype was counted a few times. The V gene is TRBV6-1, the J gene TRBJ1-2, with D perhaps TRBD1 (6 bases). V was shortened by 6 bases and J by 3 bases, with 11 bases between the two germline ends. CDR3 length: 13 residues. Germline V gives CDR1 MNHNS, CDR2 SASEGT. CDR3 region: CASSLGQHYGYTF. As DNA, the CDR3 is TGTGCCAGCAGCCTAGGACAGCACTATGGCTACACCTTC.

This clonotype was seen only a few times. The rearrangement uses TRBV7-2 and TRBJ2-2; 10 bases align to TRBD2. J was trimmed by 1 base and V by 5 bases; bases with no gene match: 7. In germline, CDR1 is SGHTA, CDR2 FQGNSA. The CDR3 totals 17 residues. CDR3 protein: CASSGPSSGGNTGELFF. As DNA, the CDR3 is TGTGCCAGCAGCGGACCTTCTAGCGGGGGGAACACCGGGGAGCTGTTTTTT.

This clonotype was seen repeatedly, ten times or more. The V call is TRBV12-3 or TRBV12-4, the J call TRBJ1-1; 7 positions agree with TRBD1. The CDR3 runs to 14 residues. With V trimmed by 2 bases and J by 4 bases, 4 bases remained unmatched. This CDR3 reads CASSLSTGTTEAFF. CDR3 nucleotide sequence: TGTGCCAGCAGTTTATCGACAGGGACCACTGAAGCTTTCTTT.

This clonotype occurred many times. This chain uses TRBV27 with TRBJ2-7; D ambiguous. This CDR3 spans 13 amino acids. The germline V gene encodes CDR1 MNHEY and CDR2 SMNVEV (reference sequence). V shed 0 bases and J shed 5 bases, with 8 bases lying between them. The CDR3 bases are TGTGCCAGCAGTTTATCTAGGGTCAACGAGCAGTACTTC. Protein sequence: CASSLSRVNEQYF.

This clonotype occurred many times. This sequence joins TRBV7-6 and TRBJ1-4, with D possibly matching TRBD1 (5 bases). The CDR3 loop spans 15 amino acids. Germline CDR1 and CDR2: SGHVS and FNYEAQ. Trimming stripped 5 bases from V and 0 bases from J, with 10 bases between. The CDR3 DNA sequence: TGTGCCAGCAGCACAGGAGTTGCAACTAATGAAAAACTGTTTTTT. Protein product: CASSTGVATNEKLFF.

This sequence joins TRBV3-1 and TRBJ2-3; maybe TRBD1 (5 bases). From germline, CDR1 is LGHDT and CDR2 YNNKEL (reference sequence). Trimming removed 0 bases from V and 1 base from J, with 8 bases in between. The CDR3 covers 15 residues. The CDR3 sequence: CASSQDGRGTDTQYF. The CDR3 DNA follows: TGTGCCAGCAGCCAAGATGGCAGGGGCACAGATACGCAGTATTTT.

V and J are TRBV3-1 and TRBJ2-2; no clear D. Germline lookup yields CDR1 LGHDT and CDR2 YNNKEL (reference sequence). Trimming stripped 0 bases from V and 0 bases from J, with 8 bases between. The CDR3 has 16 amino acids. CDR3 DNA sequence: TGTGCCAGCAGCCAAGACCCACTCGCGAACACCGGGGAGCTGTTTTTT. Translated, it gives CASSQDPLANTGELFF.

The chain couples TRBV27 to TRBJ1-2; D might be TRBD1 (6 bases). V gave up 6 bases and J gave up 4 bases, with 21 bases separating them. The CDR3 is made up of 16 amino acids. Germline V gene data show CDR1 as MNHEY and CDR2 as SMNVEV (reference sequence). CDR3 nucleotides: TGTGCCAGCAGCCCAACCAGGGGCCTCCACAGCTATGGCTACACCTTC. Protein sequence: CASSPTRGLHSYGYTF.

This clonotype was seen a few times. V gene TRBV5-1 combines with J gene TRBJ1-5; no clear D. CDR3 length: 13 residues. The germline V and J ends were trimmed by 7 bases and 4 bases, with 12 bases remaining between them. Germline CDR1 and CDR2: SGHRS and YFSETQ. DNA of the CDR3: TGCGCCAGCGGCCCGGGTGGGAATCAGCCCCAGCATTTT. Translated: CASGPGGNQPQHF.

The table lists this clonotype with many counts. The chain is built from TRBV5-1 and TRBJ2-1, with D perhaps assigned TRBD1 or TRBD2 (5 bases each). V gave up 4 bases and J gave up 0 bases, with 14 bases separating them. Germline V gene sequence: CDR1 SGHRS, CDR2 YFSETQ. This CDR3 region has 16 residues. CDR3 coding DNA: TGCGCCAGCAGCATAGGGACGGGGAGCTCCTACAATGAGCAGTTCTTC. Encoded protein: CASSIGTGSSYNEQFF.

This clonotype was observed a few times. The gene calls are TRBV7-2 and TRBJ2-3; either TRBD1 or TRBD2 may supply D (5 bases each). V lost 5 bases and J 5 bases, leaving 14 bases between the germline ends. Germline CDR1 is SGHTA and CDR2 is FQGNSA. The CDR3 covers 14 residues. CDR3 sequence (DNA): TGTGCCAGCAGCCTGTCTGGGGGTGGAGATACGCAGTATTTT. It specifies CASSLSGGGDTQYF.

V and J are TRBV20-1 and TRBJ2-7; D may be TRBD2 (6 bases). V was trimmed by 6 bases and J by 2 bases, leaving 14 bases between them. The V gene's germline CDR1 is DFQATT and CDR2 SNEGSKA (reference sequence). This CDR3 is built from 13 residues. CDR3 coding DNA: TGCAGTGCAGGGGCTAGCGTAGCCTACGAGCAGTACTTC. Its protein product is CSAGASVAYEQYF.

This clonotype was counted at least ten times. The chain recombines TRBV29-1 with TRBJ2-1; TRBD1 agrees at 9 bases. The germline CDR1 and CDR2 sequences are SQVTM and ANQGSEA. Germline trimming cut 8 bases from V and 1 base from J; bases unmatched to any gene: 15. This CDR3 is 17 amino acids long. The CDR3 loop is CSLNGGTGKFSYNEQFF. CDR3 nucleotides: TGCAGCCTCAACGGCGGGACAGGGAAATTTTCCTACAATGAGCAGTTCTTC.

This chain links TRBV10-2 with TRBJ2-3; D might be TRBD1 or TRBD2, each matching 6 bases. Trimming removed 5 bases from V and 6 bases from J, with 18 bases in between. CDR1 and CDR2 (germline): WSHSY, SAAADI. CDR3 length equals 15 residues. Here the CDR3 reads CASSRLSKGGDTQYF. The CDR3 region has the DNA TGCGCCAGCAGTCGTCTATCGAAGGGGGGCGATACGCAGTATTTT.

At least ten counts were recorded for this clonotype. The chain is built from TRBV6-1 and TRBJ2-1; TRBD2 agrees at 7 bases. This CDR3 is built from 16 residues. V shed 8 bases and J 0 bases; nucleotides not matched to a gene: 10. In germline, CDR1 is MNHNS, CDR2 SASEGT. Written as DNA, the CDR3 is TGTGCCAGCCGTCTTCGCGGGGGTGGCTCCTACAATGAGCAGTTCTTC. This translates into CASRLRGGGSYNEQFF.

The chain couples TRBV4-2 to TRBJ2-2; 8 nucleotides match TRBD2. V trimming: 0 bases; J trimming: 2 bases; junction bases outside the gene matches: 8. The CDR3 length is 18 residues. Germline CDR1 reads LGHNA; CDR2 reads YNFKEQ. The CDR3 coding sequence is TGTGCCAGCAGCCAAGAAGCGGGGGCCGTTATTAACACCGGGGAGCTGTTTTTT. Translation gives CASSQEAGAVINTGELFF.

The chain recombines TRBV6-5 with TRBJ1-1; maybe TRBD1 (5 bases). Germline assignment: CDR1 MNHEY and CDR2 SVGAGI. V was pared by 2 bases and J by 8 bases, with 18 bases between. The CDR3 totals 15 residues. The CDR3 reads CASSYLGAQGGEAFF. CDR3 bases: TGTGCCAGCAGTTACCTGGGTGCTCAGGGTGGGGAAGCTTTCTTT.

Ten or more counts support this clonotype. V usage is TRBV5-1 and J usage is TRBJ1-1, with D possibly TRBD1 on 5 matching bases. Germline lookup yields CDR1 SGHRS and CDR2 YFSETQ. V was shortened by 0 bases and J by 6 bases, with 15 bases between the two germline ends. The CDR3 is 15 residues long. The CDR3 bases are TGCGCCAGCAGCTTGGACGGCGGGACTGTTCCTGAAGCTTTCTTT. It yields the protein CASSLDGGTVPEAFF.